What follows are 13 T cell receptor beta chains derived from one specimen sequenced in a study of cytomegalovirus exposure and HLA in healthy donors. Profiling relied on immunoSEQ multiplex PCR, and the TCRdb table lists in-frame clones only, not all of them. The sample yields 200,000 to 250,000 clones, 65% to 85% seen once. Input material: PBMCs. Receptors originate from a woman aged 25 to 39 in good health and CMV-seropositive.

This chain joins TRBV6-5 and TRBJ1-2; D uncertain. In germline, CDR1 is MNHEY, CDR2 SVGAGI. With 0 bases removed from V and 0 bases from J, the gap between germline ends came to 5 bases. CDR3 size: 14 residues. CDR3 in DNA: TGTGCCAGCAGTTACTCGAGGTCTAACTATGGCTACACCTTC. This encodes CASSYSRSNYGYTF.

The genes are TRBV9 and TRBJ2-3, with D tentatively TRBD1 (5 bases). In germline, CDR1 is SGDLS, CDR2 YYNGEE. V gave up 6 bases and J gave up 5 bases, with 13 bases separating them. The CDR3 runs 13 residues. Written as DNA, the CDR3 is TGTGCCAGCAACGGCCAGGGAAAAGATACGCAGTATTTT. It encodes CASNGQGKDTQYF.

The genes are TRBV29-1 and TRBJ1-2; 8 positions match TRBD1. CDR1 is SQVTM and CDR2 is ANQGSEA in the germline V gene. The CDR3 has 15 amino acids. V gave up 4 bases and J gave up 3 bases; unmatched junction bases: 10. DNA for the CDR3: TGCAGCGTTGTAACAATCCCAGGGGGCGACTATGGCTACACCTTC. Amino acids: CSVVTIPGGDYGYTF.

The chain couples TRBV18 to TRBJ2-3, with D possibly matching TRBD1 (5 bases). This CDR3 spans 14 amino acids. The germline gives CDR1 KGHSH, CDR2 LQKENI. Trimming took 5 bases from V and 0 from J, leaving 9 bases between them. CDR3 protein: CASSKAGSTDTQYF. The CDR3 DNA sequence: TGTGCCAGCTCAAAAGCAGGGAGCACAGATACGCAGTATTTT.

V and J are TRBV6-1 and TRBJ1-1; unclear D gene. The germline V and J ends were trimmed by 7 bases and 5 bases, with 11 bases remaining between them. CDR1 and CDR2 (germline): MNHNS, SASEGT. The CDR3 consists of 12 residues. The CDR3 sequence: CASKVTYTEAFF. The CDR3 region has the DNA TGTGCCAGCAAAGTTACCTATACTGAAGCTTTCTTT.

The V gene is TRBV27, the J gene TRBJ2-7; 10 bases map to TRBD1. This CDR3 is 17 amino acids long. J was trimmed by 5 bases and V by 2 bases; bases with no gene match: 12. Germline V lookup: CDR1 MNHEY, CDR2 SMNVEV (reference sequence). The CDR3 here is CASSLGGQGVISHEQYF. The CDR3 bases are TGTGCCAGCAGTTTAGGCGGACAGGGGGTGATTTCCCACGAGCAGTACTTC.

This clone was detected a few times. The chain has TRBV19 and TRBJ2-5; D might be TRBD2 (5 bases). This CDR3 has 14 amino acids. Trimming removed 6 bases from V and 5 bases from J, with 16 bases in between. Germline V gene sequence: CDR1 LNHDA, CDR2 SQIVND (reference sequence). CDR3 bases: TGTGCCAGTAGGAAAAGCGGAAGAGGGGAGACCCAGTACTTC. This encodes CASRKSGRGETQYF.

The rearrangement joins TRBV27 to TRBJ2-1; 12 nucleotides line up with TRBD2. The germline V gene encodes CDR1 MNHEY and CDR2 SMNVEV (reference sequence). The CDR3 sequence is 20 residues long. V was clipped by 3 bases and J by 0 bases; unmatched bases: 12. In DNA form, the CDR3 reads TGTGCCAGCAGTTTCCTCAAGGTCGGACTAGCGGGGTACTCCTACAATGAGCAGTTCTTC. Amino acids: CASSFLKVGLAGYSYNEQFF.

This chain joins TRBV29-1 and TRBJ1-2; no clear D gene. This CDR3 spans 11 amino acids. Between the trimmed V and J ends, which lost 4 bases and 4 bases, there was a span of 7 bases. The germline V gene has CDR1 SQVTM and CDR2 ANQGSEA. This CDR3 reads CSVVTSYGYTF. CDR3 in DNA: TGCAGCGTTGTGACCTCCTATGGCTACACCTTC.

The J gene is TRBJ1-1, the V gene TRBV4-1, with 8 bases aligning to TRBD1. With V trimmed by 5 bases and J by 5 bases, 7 bases remained unmatched. CDR3 length: 14 amino acids. Germline V gene data show CDR1 as MGHRA and CDR2 as YSYEKL. The CDR3 loop is CASSVRGRVTEAFF. The CDR3 nucleotides read TGCGCCAGCAGCGTCAGGGGGCGCGTAACTGAAGCTTTCTTT.

The sample holds a few counts of this clone. The rearrangement links TRBV30 to TRBJ1-5, with D maybe TRBD1 (5 bases). Trimming took 3 bases from V and 5 from J, leaving 11 bases between them. The CDR3 is made up of 13 amino acids. The germline V gene encodes CDR1 GTSNPN and CDR2 SVGIG (reference sequence). CDR3 loop: CAWSPREDQPQHF. Here the CDR3 DNA reads TGTGCCTGGAGCCCCAGGGAGGATCAGCCCCAGCATTTT.

The genes are TRBV2 and TRBJ2-3, with D possibly being TRBD1 (6 bases). The V end lost 7 bases, the J end lost 4 bases, and 15 bases lay between the germline ends. In germline, CDR1 is SNHLY, CDR2 FYNNEI. The CDR3 extends over 14 amino acids. CDR3 sequence: CASKITGSADTQYF. CDR3 DNA sequence: TGTGCCAGCAAAATTACAGGGAGTGCAGATACGCAGTATTTT.

This chain joins TRBV18 and TRBJ1-3; D is perhaps TRBD1 (5 bases). The ends were cut back, 4 bases at V and 0 bases at J, with 10 bases in the middle. CDR3 length equals 15 residues. CDR1 KGHSH and CDR2 LQKENI come from the germline V gene. The DNA of the CDR3 is TGTGCCAGCTCACAGGACACCTTCTCTGGAAACACCATATATTTT. Translated: CASSQDTFSGNTIYF.